A selection of T cell receptor beta chains follows, all from one sample in a study of blood T cell repertoires in COVID-19. Data came from immunoSEQ multiplex PCR; TCRdb stores just in-frame clones and leaves some out. The repertoire holds 310,000 or so clones, with 87% as singletons. Source material: PBMCs or T cells enriched from blood (not recorded which). These receptors were collected from a woman aged 18-29 years who had recovered from COVID-19. CDR3s include the opening cysteine and the closing phenylalanine or tryptophan. D genes are given only for firm matches. Clone size appears in some rows only: once, few, many, or a class for an expanded clone.

. TRBJ1-4 . TRBV9 TGTGCCAGCAGCGGGATACAGGGCGTCAATGAAAAACTGTTTTTT CASSGIQGVNEKLFF
. TRBJ1-1 . TRBV6-6 TGTGCCAGCAGCCCGACAGGATCCGACACTGAAGCTTTCTTT CASSPTGSDTEAFF
TRBD1 TRBJ1-4 . TRBV5-1 TGCGCCAGCCAAGAGACAGGGTCGGATGAAAAACTGTTTTTT CASQETGSDEKLFF
. TRBJ2-6 . TRBV6-5 TGTGCCATTCACAGGGCCTTGGCTGGGGCCAACGTCCTGACTTTC CAIHRALAGANVLTF
. TRBJ2-5 . TRBV7-9 TGTGCCAGCAGCTTAGGCCAGGGATCCCAAGAGACCCAGTACTTC CASSLGQGSQETQYF
. TRBJ1-1 . TRBV4-3 TGCGCCAGCAGCCAAGGGGCTGCAGGTTACACTGAAGCTTTCTTT CASSQGAAGYTEAFF
. TRBJ1-1 . TRBV18 TGTGCCAGCTCGCCTGACATTGGATCGCTGTCTGCTTTCTTT CASSPDIGSLSAFF
TRBD2 TRBJ2-1 . TRBV9 TGTGCCAGCAGCGTAACGCTAGCAGGCGGGGGGGTATCTGAGCAGTTCTTC CASSVTLAGGGVSEQFF
. TRBJ1-5 . TRBV5-3 TGTGCCAGAAGCCCCAGGGTTTATCAGCCCCAGCATTTT CARSPRVYQPQHF
. TRBJ1-2 once TRBV14 TGTGCCAGCAGCCAAGGGGCAGGGTACTATGGCTACACCTTC CASSQGAGYYGYTF
TRBD1 TRBJ1-3 . TRBV28 TGTGCCAGCAGCATGACAGGGGCCTCTGGAAACACCATATATTTT CASSMTGASGNTIYF
. TRBJ2-5 . TRBV28 TGTGCCAGCAGTTTATTAGGAGGGGCAGAGACCCAGTACTTC CASSLLGGAETQYF
. TRBJ2-3 . TRBV4-1 TGCGCCAGCAGCCAAGCTGCGGTTCTCACAGATACGCAGTATTTT CASSQAAVLTDTQYF
TRBD2 TRBJ2-3 . TRBV27 TGTGCCAGCAGCCTACCGGGACTAGCGGGGAGAACAGATACGCAGTATTTT CASSLPGLAGRTDTQYF
TRBD2 TRBJ2-3 . TRBV9 TGTGCCAGCAGCGTGGGACTAGCGGGGGGGCGTCTAGGGAGAGATACGCAGTATTTT CASSVGLAGGRLGRDTQYF
. TRBJ1-2 . TRBV28 TGTGCCAGCAACCCCCGGAGGGGAAGCTATGGCTACACCTTC CASNPRRGSYGYTF
TRBD1 TRBJ1-2 . TRBV28 TGTGCCAGCAGTCTGGACAGGGGGAGTATCTATGGCTACACCTTC CASSLDRGSIYGYTF
. TRBJ1-4 . TRBV19 TGTGCCAGTAGGATGGGCCCCCCGGAGGGGGAAAAACTGTTTTTT CASRMGPPEGEKLFF
TRBD2 TRBJ2-3 . TRBV18 TGTGCCAGCTCACACCCGGGACTAGCGAAGTATTTT CASSHPGLAKYF
. TRBJ1-2 once TRBV5-5 TGTGCCAGCAGCTCATGGGACATCGTTAACTATGGCTACACCTTC CASSSWDIVNYGYTF
. TRBJ1-1 . TRBV7-9 TGTGCCAGCAGCCCGATCACCGGGAACACTGAAGCTTTCTTT CASSPITGNTEAFF
TRBD2 TRBJ2-7 . TRBV4-3 TGCGCCAGCTCGGGCCTAGCGGGGGTCCACTACGAGCAGTACTTC CASSGLAGVHYEQYF
TRBD1 TRBJ2-2 . TRBV19 TGTGCCAGTACCCTTCGACAGGGACACGGGGAGCTGTTTTTT CASTLRQGHGELFF
. TRBJ1-4 once TRBV29-1 TGCAGCTACAGGCGGCAGTCGAATGAAAAACTGTTTTTT CSYRRQSNEKLFF
. TRBJ1-5 . TRBV15 TGTGCCACCAGCAGAGAAGGGGGATATCAGCCCCAGCATTTT CATSREGGYQPQHF
TRBD2 TRBJ2-1 . TRBV5-1 TGCGCCAGCATCTCTACCGGGACTAGCGGGAGGACAAGCTCCTACAATGAGCAGTTCTTC CASISTGTSGRTSSYNEQFF
TRBD2 TRBJ2-7 once TRBV6-5 TGTGCCAGCAGTTCAATAAGGACTAGCGGGGACTACGAGCAGTACTTC CASSSIRTSGDYEQYF
TRBD1 TRBJ2-7 . TRBV5-8 TGTGCCAGCCGAAGGACAGGGACCTACGAGCAGTACTTC CASRRTGTYEQYF
TRBD2 TRBJ2-1 few TRBV9 TGTGCCAGCAGCTTTGGACTAGCGGGGACCTACAATGAGCAGTTCTTC CASSFGLAGTYNEQFF
. TRBJ1-2 . TRBV20-1 TGCAGTGCTAGAGACAGGCATGGCTACACCTTC CSARDRHGYTF
. TRBJ1-4 . TRBV28 TGTGCCAGCAGTTTACGCAGGGGTGGTGAAAAACTGTTTTTT CASSLRRGGEKLFF
. TRBJ2-6 . TRBV7-3 TGTGCCAGCAGCCTCCGGCCAGGGCAGGGTGGGGCCAACGTCCTGACTTTC CASSLRPGQGGANVLTF
. TRBJ1-4 . TRBV9 TGTGCCAGCAGCGTCCGGGGGGAGCACGAAAAACTGTTTTTT CASSVRGEHEKLFF
. TRBJ2-5 . TRBV7-2 TGTGCCAGCAGCTTAGCTCGTACCTACCACTTC CASSLARTYHF
. TRBJ1-5 . TRBV4-1 TGCGCCAGCAGCCAAACGCGGGGGACTTGGCCCCAGCATTTT CASSQTRGTWPQHF
. TRBJ2-7 . TRBV7-9 TGTGCCAGCAGCTTATCCGGGTCTTCCTACGAGCAGTACTTC CASSLSGSSYEQYF
. TRBJ2-1 . TRBV30 TGTGCCTGGAGTGGGGGGCAGGGCAATGAGCAGTTCTTC CAWSGGQGNEQFF
. TRBJ2-1 . TRBV18 TGTGCCAGCTCCGAGACTAGGACCTACAATGAGCAGTTCTTC CASSETRTYNEQFF
. TRBJ2-5 . TRBV18 TGTGCCAGCTCAATTAACGGGGGGCGTCGAGAGACCCAGTACTTC CASSINGGRRETQYF
TRBD1 TRBJ2-2 . TRBV4-2 TGTGCCAGCAGCCTATCAGACAGGGACACCGGGGAGCTGTTTTTT CASSLSDRDTGELFF
. TRBJ2-7 . TRBV7-9 TGTGCCAGCAGCTTCCGTGGGGGGATAGATGGAGAGCAGTACTTC CASSFRGGIDGEQYF
TRBD1 TRBJ2-7 . TRBV28 TGTGCCAGCAGTTTTCCGCTAACGGACAGGGCCTACGAGCAGTACTTC CASSFPLTDRAYEQYF
. TRBJ1-6 . TRBV27 TGTGCCAGCAGTTTATTCTACAGCACCGGCTCCTATAATTCACCCCTCCACTTT CASSLFYSTGSYNSPLHF
TRBD1 TRBJ2-7 . TRBV7-2 TGTGCCAGCAGCGAAGGACAGGGGGGGTACGAGCAGTACTTC CASSEGQGGYEQYF
. TRBJ1-6 . TRBV19 TGTGCCAGTAGTATTGGCAGGGAAGGAGATTCACCCCTCCACTTT CASSIGREGDSPLHF
TRBD1 TRBJ1-4 . TRBV5-4 TGTGCCAGCAGCTTGGCAGGGGGCGCTGGTAATGAAAAACTGTTTTTT CASSLAGGAGNEKLFF
TRBD1 TRBJ1-3 . TRBV7-9 TGTGCCAGCAGCTTAGAAGGGGGCAACCCCGACCGATATTTT CASSLEGGNPDRYF
TRBD2 TRBJ2-3 . TRBV24-1 TGTGCCACCAGTGAATTCCGGACTAGCGGGGGGGCGGATACGCAGTATTTT CATSEFRTSGGADTQYF
TRBD2 TRBJ2-2 . TRBV25-1 TGTGCCAGCGGGGACTACCGGGACTACAACACCGGGGAGCTGTTTTTT CASGDYRDYNTGELFF
. TRBJ1-2 . TRBV27 TGTGCCAGCAGTCCTCAGTGGGGGGTGGGTGGCTACACCTTC CASSPQWGVGGYTF
. TRBJ1-1 . TRBV6-5 TGTGCCAGCAAGCTGACGGGAAACACTGAAGCTTTCTTT CASKLTGNTEAFF
TRBD1 TRBJ1-2 . TRBV9 TGTGCCAGCAGCGTAGACGAATCGCAGGGGGCGGTCTATGGCTACACCTTC CASSVDESQGAVYGYTF
. TRBJ1-2 . TRBV4-3 TGCGCCAGCAGCCAAGGCCCGACAAATTTGTATGGCTACACCTTC CASSQGPTNLYGYTF
. TRBJ2-3 . TRBV9 TGTGCCAGCAGCCCAAGGGAGTATACGCAGTATTTT CASSPREYTQYF
TRBD1 TRBJ1-1 . TRBV9 TGTGCCAGCAGCGTAGCACCCCAGGGGGTCGAATCTGAAGCTTTCTTT CASSVAPQGVESEAFF